The 16 T cell receptor beta chains reported below all come from one sample, sequenced in a study of blood T cell repertoires in COVID-19. Sequenced by immunoSEQ multiplex PCR; TCRdb stores in-frame clones only, minus some. The sample holds 150,000 to 200,000 clones, roughly four fifths seen once. The sequenced sample was peripheral blood. These receptors were taken from a man aged 55 to 69 with active or convalescent COVID-19.

This clone showed up just once. The chain couples TRBV7-9 to TRBJ2-3; possibly TRBD2 for D (7 bases). Germline values: CDR1 SEHNR, CDR2 FQNEAQ (reference sequence). The CDR3 is made up of 16 amino acids. The V end was cut by 5 bases, the J end by 1 base, with 16 bases between. The DNA of the CDR3 is TGTGCCAGCAGCCGTCGGGGGGCAGGGGGCACAGATACGCAGTATTTT. Translated: CASSRRGAGGTDTQYF.

The CDR3 region is CASSQHQVRGVTDTEAFF. The CDR3 DNA reads TGTGCCAGCAGCCAGCATCAGGTCAGGGGGGTTACGGACACTGAAGCTTTCTTT. V usage is TRBV14 and J usage is TRBJ1-1; TRBD1 matches at 7 bases. Losses at the gene ends were 3 bases for V and 3 bases for J; bases not matched to a gene: 16. This CDR3 comprises 18 residues. The germline CDR1 and CDR2 sequences are SGHDN and FVKESK.

Only one count was recorded for this clone. J is TRBJ1-2 and V is TRBV2; 7 nucleotides match TRBD1. Germline V gives CDR1 SNHLY, CDR2 FYNNEI. CDR3 length equals 13 residues. Trimming at V came to 6 bases and at J to 8 bases, leaving 9 bases not matched to a gene. The CDR3 here is CASSPTGRSGYTF. The CDR3 DNA is TGTGCCAGCAGCCCGACAGGGCGGAGCGGCTACACCTTC.

This chain connects TRBV7-3 to TRBJ1-2, with D maybe TRBD1 (5 bases). V was trimmed by 1 base and J by 8 bases, leaving 11 bases between them. This CDR3 has 13 amino acids. From germline, CDR1 is SGHTA and CDR2 FQGTGA. In DNA, the CDR3 is TGTGCCAGCAGCTTAAGTCAGGGCGAAGGCTACACCTTC. Its protein product is CASSLSQGEGYTF. Using reference TRBV7-3 and TRBJ1-2 for the parts outside the CDR3, the full variable domain is GAGVSQTPSNKVTEKGKYVELRCDPISGHTALYWYRQSLGQGPEFLIYFQGTGAADDSGLPNDRFFAVRPEGSVSTLKIQRTERGDSAVYLCASSLSQGEGYTFGSGTRLTVV.

The rearrangement links TRBV10-1 to TRBJ1-1; D ambiguous. Germline V gene data show CDR1 as WNHNN and CDR2 as SYGVQD (reference sequence). V was pared by 0 bases and J by 1 base, with 6 bases between. The CDR3 is 14 amino acids. In DNA form, the CDR3 reads TGCGCCAGCAGTGAGTCGCGGCAGAACACTGAAGCTTTCTTT. This encodes CASSESRQNTEAFF.

As to this clone: Other nucleotide sequences in the sample specify the same CDR3. The rearrangement links TRBV28 to TRBJ2-1, with TRBD1 matching 7 bases. Germline V gene lookup returns CDR1 MDHEN and CDR2 SYDVKM. This CDR3 spans 15 amino acids. V was clipped by 6 bases and J by 1 base; unmatched bases: 6. CDR3 nucleotides: TGTGCCAGCAGCCCAGGGGGTAGGTCCTACAATGAGCAGTTCTTC. This codes for CASSPGGRSYNEQFF.

V gene TRBV10-3 combines with J gene TRBJ2-5; TRBD2 matches 10 bases. The CDR3 is 15 residues long. Trimming took 4 bases from V and 1 from J; bases not matched to a gene: 3. The germline CDR1 and CDR2 sequences are ENHRY and SYGVKD. Here the CDR3 reads CAISGTSGLQETQYF. The CDR3 region has the DNA TGTGCCATCAGTGGGACTAGCGGACTCCAAGAGACCCAGTACTTC.

The chain has TRBV28 and TRBJ2-1; 12 positions match TRBD2. This CDR3 region has 16 residues. Trimming at V came to 1 base and at J to 10 bases, leaving 8 bases not matched to a gene. The germline CDR1 and CDR2 sequences are MDHEN and SYDVKM. The CDR3 spells CASSLSLAGGPKEQFF. For the CDR3, the DNA is TGTGCCAGCAGTTTATCCCTAGCGGGAGGGCCCAAGGAGCAGTTCTTC.

The V call is TRBV28, the J call TRBJ2-3, with 9 bases fitting TRBD2. The length of the CDR3 is 18 residues. Per the germline V gene, CDR1 is MDHEN and CDR2 is SYDVKM. V trimming: 3 bases; J trimming: 2 bases; junction bases outside the gene matches: 12. As DNA, the CDR3 is TGTGCCAGCAGTTTGACGGCGGGAGGGCTACCGATCACAGATACGCAGTATTTT. Its protein product is CASSLTAGGLPITDTQYF.

The CDR3, as DNA: TGTGCCAGCAGCCAAGTAGCCAGCGGGATTGAGACCCAGTACTTC. Protein sequence: CASSQVASGIETQYF. V is TRBV14 and J is TRBJ2-5; TRBD2 aligns across 7 bases. From germline, CDR1 is SGHDN and CDR2 FVKESK. The CDR3 has 15 residues. V shed 1 base and J 5 bases; nucleotides not matched to a gene: 7.

This clone was found once. This chain joins TRBV21-1 and TRBJ1-6; the table's D call TRBD1 went unverified against the DNA. TRBV21-1 is a known pseudogene. There are 13 residues in the CDR3. DNA of the CDR3: TGTGCCAGCAGCCACAGGGTGACTTCACCCCTCCACTTT. Translation gives CASSHRVTSPLHF.

The chain is built from TRBV19 and TRBJ1-5; D uncertain. V lost 3 bases and J lost 9, with 9 bases in between. This CDR3 region has 12 residues. The germline V gene encodes CDR1 LNHDA and CDR2 SQIVND (reference sequence). CDR3 DNA sequence: TGTGCCAGTAGTATGTTTCGGGGGCCCCAGCATTTT. Translating gives CASSMFRGPQHF.

In the case of this clone: This sample also contains other DNA sequences that code for the same CDR3. The rearrangement links TRBV19 to TRBJ2-2; 11 bases match TRBD1. V shed 5 bases, J shed 4 bases, and the junction held 0 bases outside the gene matches. From germline, CDR1 is LNHDA and CDR2 SQIVND (reference sequence). The length of the CDR3 is 14 residues. CDR3 amino acids: CASSGTGGTGELFF. Here the CDR3 DNA reads TGTGCCAGTAGTGGGACAGGGGGCACCGGGGAGCTGTTTTTT.

The CDR3 spells CASSPREDTEAFF. The CDR3 DNA reads as TGTGCCAGCAGCCCACGGGAAGACACTGAAGCTTTCTTT. The chain employs TRBV12-3 or TRBV12-4 and TRBJ1-1; D not resolved. The V end was cut by 6 bases, the J end by 3 bases, with 11 bases between. The CDR3 contains 13 residues.

This clone has just a few counts. The V gene is TRBV7-9, the J gene TRBJ1-1, with D tentatively TRBD1 (5 bases). Trimming shortened V by 4 bases and J by 0 bases, and 9 bases separated the two germline ends. The CDR3 runs to 14 residues. Germline CDR1 SEHNR, CDR2 FQNEAQ (reference sequence). CDR3 DNA sequence: TGTGCCAGCAGCTCCGACAGCCTGAACACTGAAGCTTTCTTT. It specifies CASSSDSLNTEAFF.

This chain joins TRBV6-1 and TRBJ1-2, with D possibly matching TRBD1 (6 bases). The CDR3 extends over 14 amino acids. The germline V gene encodes CDR1 MNHNS and CDR2 SASEGT. V shed 1 base and J shed 8 bases, with 14 bases lying between them. CDR3 sequence: CASSEVTGKRGYTF. The CDR3, as DNA: TGTGCCAGCAGTGAAGTAACAGGGAAAAGGGGCTACACCTTC.